The 4 T cell receptor beta chains listed next were all sequenced from one sample in a study of cytomegalovirus exposure and HLA in healthy donors. PCR was performed using 60 Vbeta and 13 Jbeta primers. Clones were read by immunoSEQ multiplex PCR, and TCRdb kept only the in-frame ones, dropping some. The table lists about 140,000 clones, around 80% of them singletons, with about 6.8% in the top ten. Source material: PBMCs. The source is a man aged 35 to 55 in good health and CMV-seropositive.

The chain employs TRBV13 and TRBJ1-3; 8 nucleotides match TRBD1. Germline-derived CDR1 and CDR2 are PRHDT and FYEKMQ (reference sequence). This CDR3 spans 17 amino acids. With V trimmed by 5 bases and J by 0 bases, 9 bases remained unmatched. CDR3: CASSPGGTGNSGNTIYF. DNA for the CDR3: TGTGCCAGCAGCCCAGGGGGGACAGGAAACTCTGGAAACACCATATATTTT.

This rearrangement joins TRBV5-7 to TRBJ1-2; maybe TRBD1 (5 bases). TRBV5-7 has ORF status, its function being uncertain. V was clipped by 0 bases and J by 2 bases, with 17 bases between them. The CDR3 consists of 17 residues. CDR3 sequence: CASSLEQPGLQNYGYTF. The CDR3 bases are TGTGCCAGCAGCTTGGAGCAACCGGGACTACAGAACTATGGCTACACCTTC.

The chain combines TRBV7-9 with TRBJ2-5, with 8 bases matching TRBD1. Trimming removed 4 bases from V and 5 bases from J; junction bases left unmatched: 9. CDR3 length: 15 amino acids. Germline assignment: CDR1 SEHNR and CDR2 FQNEAQ (reference sequence). The CDR3 sequence: CASSSHRGTGETQYF. The DNA for the CDR3 is TGTGCCAGCAGCTCACACAGGGGGACCGGTGAGACCCAGTACTTC.

The V gene is TRBV7-3, the J gene TRBJ2-5; maybe TRBD2 (6 bases). The J call may be incorrect, as the DNA end agrees better with TRBJ2-7. This CDR3 spans 16 amino acids. Germline-derived CDR1 and CDR2 are SGHTA and FQGTGA. The CDR3 DNA is TGTGCCAGCAGCTTGGAAGCTAGCGCCAGACCCTACGAGCAGTACTTC. It encodes CASSLEASARPYEQYF.